These T cell receptor beta chains were read from a single sample in a study of blood T cell repertoires in COVID-19. Method: immunoSEQ multiplex PCR; TCRdb's copy keeps in-frame clones and lacks some. Seen here are 350,000 to 400,000 clones, roughly 89% observed once, and the top ten hold less than 2%. The sequenced material came from PBMCs or T cells enriched from blood (not recorded which). These receptors all stem from a young woman who had recovered from COVID-19. The conserved cysteine and the conserved F or W are not part of the CDR3 here.

>TRBV2
ASTNGRGGGQPQH
>TRBV15
ATSTTSLIAGVYEQY
>TRBV18
ASSSTEIREAF
>TRBV18
ASSPSREGNYEQY
>TRBV7-9
ASSKIPRWTKTNEQY
>TRBV27
ASSLWVGTGVETQY
>TRBV12-5
ASGLGQQETQY
>TRBV3-1/TRBV3-2
ASSPIHSYNEQF
>TRBV6-5
ASSRGGSEAF
>TRBV27
ASSSPGTDFYGYT
>TRBV30
AWMGQSRSEAF
>TRBV24-1
ATSPTGGGVTEAF
>TRBV7-9
ASSLEAGALYEQY
>TRBV4-1
ASSQGRLAGTGELF
>TRBV10-1
ASSPGLAYEQY